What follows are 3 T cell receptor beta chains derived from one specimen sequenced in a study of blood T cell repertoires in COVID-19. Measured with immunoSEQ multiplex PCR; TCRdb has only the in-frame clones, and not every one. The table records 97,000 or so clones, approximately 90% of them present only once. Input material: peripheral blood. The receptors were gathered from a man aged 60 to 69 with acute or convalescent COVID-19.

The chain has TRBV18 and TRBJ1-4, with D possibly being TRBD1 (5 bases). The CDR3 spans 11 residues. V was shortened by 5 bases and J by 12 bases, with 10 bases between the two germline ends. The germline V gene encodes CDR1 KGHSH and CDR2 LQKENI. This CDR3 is CASSVRDELFF. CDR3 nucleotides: TGTGCCAGCTCAGTCAGGGATGAACTGTTTTTT.

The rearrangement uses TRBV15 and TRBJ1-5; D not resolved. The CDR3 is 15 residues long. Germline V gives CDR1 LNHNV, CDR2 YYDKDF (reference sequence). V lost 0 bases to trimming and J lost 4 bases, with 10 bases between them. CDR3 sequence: CATSRDPGGNQPQHF. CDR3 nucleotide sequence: TGTGCCACCAGCAGAGATCCTGGCGGAAATCAGCCCCAGCATTTT.

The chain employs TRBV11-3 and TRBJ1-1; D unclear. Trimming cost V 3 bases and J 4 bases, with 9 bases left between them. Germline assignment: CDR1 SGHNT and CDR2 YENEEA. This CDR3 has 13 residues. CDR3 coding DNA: TGTGCCAGCAGCTTGTTTATGAGCACTGAAGCTTTCTTT. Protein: CASSLFMSTEAFF.